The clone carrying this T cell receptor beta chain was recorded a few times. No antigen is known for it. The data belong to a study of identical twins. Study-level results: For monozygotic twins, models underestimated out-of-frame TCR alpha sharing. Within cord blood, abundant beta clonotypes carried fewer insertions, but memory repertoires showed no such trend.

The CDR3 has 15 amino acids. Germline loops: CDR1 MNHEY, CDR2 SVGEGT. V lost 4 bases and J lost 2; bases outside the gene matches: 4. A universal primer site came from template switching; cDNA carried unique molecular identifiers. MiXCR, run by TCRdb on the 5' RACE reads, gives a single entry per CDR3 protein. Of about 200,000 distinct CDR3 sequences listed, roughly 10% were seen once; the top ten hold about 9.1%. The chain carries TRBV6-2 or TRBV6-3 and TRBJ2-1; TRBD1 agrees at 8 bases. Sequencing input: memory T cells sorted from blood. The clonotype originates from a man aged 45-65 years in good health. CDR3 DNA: TGTGCCAGCAGTTCGGGACAGGTGACCTACAATGAGCAGTTCTTC. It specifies CASSSGQVTYNEQFF.